This T cell receptor beta chain was recovered during a study of T cell repertoires in cytomegalovirus infection. The wider study: Peptides in the study included HLA-C-restricted and HLA-B-restricted CMV epitopes. Carrying CMV and the relevant HLA type showed in public TCR beta signatures.

TCRdb reprocessed the reads via MiXCR and lists one record per CDR3 protein. The sample lists more than 110,000 distinct CDR3 sequences; roughly a third were seen once. Germline assignment: CDR1 LNHDA and CDR2 SQIVND (reference sequence). V trimming: 5 bases; J trimming: 2 bases; junction bases outside the gene matches: 7. The CDR3 is 15 amino acids. This clonotype was seen a handful of times. The antigen is unknown. The material was CD8+ T cells from cultured PBMCs, obtained from culture after CMV antigen stimulation. The chain carries TRBV19 and TRBJ2-5; TRBD1 aligns across 8 bases. The TCR comes from a human donor in good health (CMV status not recorded). Some clones in this sample may be carry-over from other donors' samples. The CDR3 bases are TGTGCCAGTAGTGTCCGGGACAGGTCGCAAGAGACCCAGTACTTC. Its protein is CASSVRDRSQETQYF.